These T cell receptor beta chains were read from a single sample in a study of cytomegalovirus exposure and HLA in healthy donors. Method: immunoSEQ multiplex PCR; TCRdb's copy keeps in-frame clones and lacks some. This table has roughly 170,000 clones, more than 65% appearing once. The specimen was PBMCs. These receptors were taken from a male donor in good health and CMV-seronegative. Both conserved end residues are part of each CDR3. The D gene is left open where the match is weak. A row's size may be missing; if present it is once, few, many or a size class.

j_gene,d_gene,v_gene,abundance,len,CDR3nt,CDR3aa
TRBJ2-5,-,TRBV5-1,-,17,TGCGCCAGCAGCCCTGGTAGTGTAGGGGGGGCCAGGGAGACCCAGTACTTC,CASSPGSVGGARETQYF
TRBJ1-6,TRBD1,TRBV7-9,few,17,TGTTCCAGCATCGAGAGACAGGGGGCTTTGTCGGGATCACCCCTCCACTTT,CSSIERQGALSGSPLHF
TRBJ2-3,TRBD2,TRBV2,-,15,TGTGCCAGCAAGGTACTAGCGGGCGGCACAGATACGCAGTATTTT,CASKVLAGGTDTQYF
TRBJ1-1,-,TRBV28,-,14,TGTGCCAGCAGCACGCTCTGGGCTGGCACTGAAGCTTTCTTT,CASSTLWAGTEAFF
TRBJ2-7,-,TRBV7-6,-,14,TGTGCCAGCAGCTTAAGAGGTGTTGGGTACGAGCAGTACTTC,CASSLRGVGYEQYF
TRBJ2-3,-,TRBV5-1,once,14,TGCGCCAGCAGCTTGGCAGGGGTTGCAGATACGCAGTATTTT,CASSLAGVADTQYF
TRBJ2-1,TRBD2,TRBV4-3,few,16,TGCGCCAGCAGCCAAGATGTGACTAGCGGGATTCATGAGCAGTTCTTC,CASSQDVTSGIHEQFF
TRBJ2-5,TRBD1,TRBV28,-,15,TGTGCCAGCAGTTTACCCTGGACAGGGTCGGGGACCCAGTACTTC,CASSLPWTGSGTQYF
TRBJ2-6,TRBD1,TRBV11-2,-,15,TGTGCCAGCAGCTCACAGGGGGCTGGGGCCAACGTCCTGACTTTC,CASSSQGAGANVLTF
TRBJ1-3,TRBD1,TRBV2,-,16,TGTGCCAGCAGTGATCATCGGACAGGGTCTGGAAACACCATATATTTT,CASSDHRTGSGNTIYF